The 8 T cell receptor beta chains below were found in one sample sequenced in a study of cytomegalovirus exposure and HLA in healthy donors. The PCR had 60 Vbeta and 13 Jbeta primers. The repertoire was sequenced with immunoSEQ multiplex PCR; TCRdb's copy has only in-frame clones and lacks some. The profile shows 85,000 to 100,000 clones, roughly four fifths of them singletons. The sample consisted of PBMCs. The receptors originated from a human donor in good health.

This clone appeared once. The chain is built from TRBV10-1 and TRBJ2-1; 11 bases map to TRBD2. There are 15 residues in the CDR3. Germline CDR1 and CDR2: WNHNN and SYGVQD (reference sequence). V lost 4 bases, J lost 6 bases, and 5 bases stayed unmatched. CDR3 nucleotide sequence: TGCGCCAGCAGTGTGCTAGCGGGGGGCCGCAATGAGCAGTTCTTC. It specifies CASSVLAGGRNEQFF.

The rearrangement links TRBV5-1 to TRBJ2-5; the D gene is possibly TRBD1 (5 bases). The J call may be incorrect, as the DNA end agrees better with TRBJ2-7. Germline loops: CDR1 SGHRS, CDR2 YFSETQ. The CDR3 is 13 amino acids. This CDR3 reads CASSLLTVDEQYF. Written as DNA, the CDR3 is TGCGCCAGCAGCTTGTTGACAGTGGACGAGCAGTACTTC.

This rearrangement joins TRBV11-2 to TRBJ2-7, with 10 positions matching TRBD1. The V gene's germline CDR1 is SGHAT and CDR2 FQNNGV. The CDR3 loop spans 15 amino acids. J was trimmed by 7 bases and V by 5 bases; bases with no gene match: 11. The CDR3 region has the DNA TGTGCCAGCAGCCCCGCCGGGACAGGGGAGAGGGAGCAGTACTTC. It yields the protein CASSPAGTGEREQYF.

The chain links TRBV7-2 to TRBJ1-2; D is uncertain. V was pared by 5 bases and J by 6 bases, with 13 bases between. CDR1 and CDR2 (germline): SGHTA, FQGNSA. The CDR3 is 13 residues long. CDR3 amino acids: CASSPAGRDGYTF. CDR3 bases: TGTGCCAGCAGCCCCGCCGGGAGAGATGGCTACACCTTC.

This sequence joins TRBV10-3 and TRBJ2-1, with 9 bases matching TRBD1. V was clipped by 0 bases and J by 6 bases; unmatched bases: 6. This CDR3 spans 16 amino acids. Per germline, CDR1 ENHRY and CDR2 SYGVKD. The CDR3 DNA follows: TGTGCCATCAGTGAGTCCGGGACAGGGTGGCCCAATGAGCAGTTCTTC. Amino acids: CAISESGTGWPNEQFF.

The rearrangement links TRBV9 to TRBJ2-1, with 9 bases identical to TRBD1. Germline CDR1 reads SGDLS; CDR2 reads YYNGEE. The V segment lost 0 bases and the J segment 10 bases; nucleotides outside the gene matches: 8. The CDR3 sequence is 15 residues long. The CDR3 DNA sequence: TGTGCCAGCAGCGTAGTCGGGACAGGGTCTTTGGAGCAGTTCTTC. Residues: CASSVVGTGSLEQFF.

J is TRBJ1-5 and V is TRBV10-3; D unclear. The CDR3 totals 13 residues. The germline V gene encodes CDR1 ENHRY and CDR2 SYGVKD. V dropped 2 bases and J dropped 5 bases, with 7 bases sitting between them. CDR3 region: CAISERVDQPQHF. The CDR3 DNA reads TGTGCCATCAGTGAGCGGGTTGATCAGCCCCAGCATTTT.

The chain couples TRBV7-2 to TRBJ2-5, with unresolved D. This CDR3 comprises 15 residues. Trimming cost V 1 base and J 1 base, with 10 bases left between them. The germline gives CDR1 SGHTA, CDR2 FQGNSA. The CDR3 DNA is TGTGCCAGCAGCTTAGTTGTCGTCGGCCAAGAGACCCAGTACTTC. Protein: CASSLVVVGQETQYF.